The rows below give T cell receptor beta chains drawn from one sample of a study of T cell responses to AZD1222 COVID-19 vaccine. Sequencing was performed with immunoSEQ multiplex PCR; in TCRdb, only in-frame clones are kept and a portion is missing. The data show 55,000 to 80,000 clones, approximately 90% seen once. This material consisted of peripheral blood, taken 28 days after the second AZD1222 dose. Source of these receptors: an adult who received the AZD1222 COVID-19 vaccine. Each CDR3 is given without its conserved first and last residue. Clone sizes are given selectively: once, few, many, or a class where the clone is expanded.

v_gene	j_gene	abundance	CDR3aa
TRBV7-2	TRBJ2-7	.	ASSPGRESNEQY
TRBV7-9	TRBJ1-1	.	ASSFGGPNTEAF
TRBV28	TRBJ1-2	.	ASSPTDRGRRINYGYT
TRBV28	TRBJ2-3	few	ASTAMGQFSADTQY
TRBV28	TRBJ1-3	.	ASSRPGQGAGGNTIY
TRBV27	TRBJ2-1	once	ASSLFPASSYNEQF
TRBV6-5	TRBJ2-1	once	ASNRDSGAYNEQF
TRBV6-5	TRBJ1-4	.	ASRITNNNEKLF
TRBV21-1	TRBJ2-1	.	ASSTLEASGRPSSYNEQF
TRBV9	TRBJ2-1	few	ASSGLSGTSVDNEQF
TRBV11-1	TRBJ2-5	.	ASSLGGSEETQY
TRBV29-1	TRBJ1-4	.	SAQTGSGQDTF
TRBV19	TRBJ1-5	once	ASSGTGGPSNQPQH
TRBV29-1	TRBJ1-1	once	SVSVTGDTEAF
TRBV7-8	TRBJ2-1	.	ASSLGQAGVHEQF
TRBV27	TRBJ1-4	.	ASSFGRTNEKLF
TRBV6-1	TRBJ1-1	.	ASSEQPANTEAF
TRBV20-1	TRBJ2-7	.	SARGAYEQY
TRBV10-3	TRBJ1-1	.	AINSNRVGDTEAF
TRBV12-3/TRBV12-4	TRBJ1-4	.	ASSLGRAKLF
TRBV9	TRBJ2-3	.	ASSAPGTSTDTQY
TRBV4-2	TRBJ2-3	once	ASSQDTSAGVVTDTQY
TRBV18	TRBJ1-3	.	ASSLGTEGNTIY
TRBV7-8	TRBJ1-5	.	ASSLDRGGDQPQH
TRBV11-3	TRBJ2-7	.	ASSFPSGEQY
TRBV7-7	TRBJ2-5	.	ASSIGQGNSQETQY